The 23 T cell receptor beta chains given below trace back to one sample, sequenced in a study of PD-1 and CTLA-4 blockade in melanoma. Some clones are missing from TCRdb's copy, which holds only in-frame ones; the method was immunoSEQ multiplex PCR. The repertoire includes around 16,000 clones, 70% of them detected once, and 12% to 15% sits in the top ten. This material consisted of CD8+ T cells from peripheral blood, taken from a patient given anti-PD-1 treatment. The receptors originated from a human donor with melanoma.

This chain's CDR3 is CASSLDLGVSGTEAFF. The CDR3 DNA is TGTGCCAGCAGCTTAGATCTTGGGGTCTCGGGCACTGAAGCTTTCTTT. This rearrangement joins TRBV7-2 to TRBJ1-1, with no clear D. Trimming pared 1 base from V and 4 bases from J, leaving 16 bases between. The CDR3 has 16 amino acids. Looked up from germline, CDR1 is SGHTA and CDR2 is FQGNSA.

This clone appeared a few times. This chain joins TRBV29-1 and TRBJ1-5; D is unresolved. V was cut by 2 bases and J by 4 bases, with 9 bases left in between. Germline CDR1 SQVTM, CDR2 ANQGSEA. This CDR3 spans 13 amino acids. DNA for the CDR3: TGCAGCGTTGAAATTGGGGATAATCAGCCCCAGCATTTT. This gives the protein CSVEIGDNQPQHF.

The chain couples TRBV7-6 to TRBJ1-1; D might be TRBD1 (5 bases). CDR1 and CDR2 (germline): SGHVS, FNYEAQ. The V end lost 5 bases, the J end lost 1 base, and 11 bases lay between the germline ends. This CDR3 comprises 14 residues. Here the CDR3 DNA reads TGTGCCAGCAGCCCCCGGGGGGGGAACACTGAAGCTTTCTTT. It is translated as CASSPRGGNTEAFF. The full variable domain, rest sourced from reference TRBV7-6 and TRBJ1-1, is GAGVSQSPRYKVTKRGQDVALRCDPISGHVSLYWYRQALGQGPEFLTYFNYEAQQDKSGLPNDRFSAERPEGSISTLTIQRTEQRDSAMYRCASSPRGGNTEAFFGQGTRLTVV.

The chain uses TRBV4-1 and TRBJ2-7; D may correspond to TRBD1 or TRBD2 (6 bases each). Germline loops: CDR1 MGHRA, CDR2 YSYEKL. Trimming took off 0 bases at V and 1 base at J, with 13 bases between the two ends. The CDR3 has 16 amino acids. DNA of the CDR3: TGCGCCAGCAGCCAAGAAAAAGGAGGGGGATCCTACGAGCAGTACTTC. This encodes CASSQEKGGGSYEQYF.

This clone was seen a few times. This chain joins TRBV10-3 and TRBJ2-3; D remains ambiguous. Between the trimmed V and J ends, which lost 0 bases and 2 bases, there was a span of 12 bases. The CDR3 has 16 residues. CDR1 is ENHRY and CDR2 is SYGVKD in the germline V gene. CDR3 bases: TGTGCCATCAGTGAGTCAAATGTTGACCACACAGATACGCAGTATTTT. Residues: CAISESNVDHTDTQYF.

The V gene is TRBV4-1, the J gene TRBJ1-1; 7 bases align to TRBD1. The CDR3 contains 15 residues. J was trimmed by 6 bases and V by 0 bases; bases with no gene match: 7. Germline CDR1 and CDR2: MGHRA and YSYEKL. The CDR3 region is CASSQDGTAGAEAFF. CDR3 nucleotides: TGCGCCAGCAGCCAAGACGGGACAGCTGGCGCTGAAGCTTTCTTT.

The V and J genes are TRBV11-2 and TRBJ2-1; D is perhaps TRBD2 (5 bases). CDR3 length equals 14 residues. Deletions cut 1 base from V and 7 bases from J, with 11 bases between. The germline V gene has CDR1 SGHAT and CDR2 FQNNGV. The CDR3 loop reads CASSLGFGVNEQFF. The CDR3 nucleotides are TGTGCCAGCAGCTTAGGTTTCGGGGTAAATGAGCAGTTCTTC.

The chain is built from TRBV3-1 (or the pseudogene TRBV3-2) and TRBJ2-7, with D possibly TRBD1 on 6 matching bases. Per germline, CDR1 LGHDT and CDR2 YNNKEL (reference sequence). The V gene lost 0 bases and the J gene lost 6 bases, with 15 bases spanning the gap. This CDR3 region has 15 residues. The CDR3 spells CASSQDLGGRSEQYF. In nucleotides, the CDR3 is TGTGCCAGCAGCCAAGATTTAGGGGGTAGGAGCGAGCAGTACTTC.

The rearrangement uses TRBV12-3 or TRBV12-4 and TRBJ1-4; TRBD1 might be the D (6 bases). The CDR3 is 13 amino acids. Trimming took 5 bases from V and 5 from J, leaving 9 bases between them. The CDR3 nucleotides read TGTGCCAGCAGTCTACAGGGAAATGAAAAACTGTTTTTT. Protein product: CASSLQGNEKLFF.

V is TRBV28 and J is TRBJ1-5; TRBD1 matches 7 bases. Germline CDR1 reads MDHEN; CDR2 reads SYDVKM. The CDR3 is 14 amino acids. The ends lost 11 bases at V and 7 bases at J; junction bases unmatched: 14. The CDR3 spells CAADREEEYQPQHF. As DNA, the CDR3 is TGTGCCGCCGACAGGGAGGAGGAATACCAGCCCCAGCATTTT.

The V call is TRBV10-3, the J call TRBJ1-1; D gene uncertain. Looked up from germline, CDR1 is ENHRY and CDR2 is SYGVKD. The CDR3 spans 12 residues. The V and J ends lost 2 bases and 6 bases respectively, with 7 bases between them. The CDR3 coding sequence is TGTGCCATCAGTGAGGGAAGATCTGAAGCTTTCTTT. Its translation: CAISEGRSEAFF.

The CDR3 DNA follows: TGCGCCAGCAGCGAAGACAGGGGGGGCTATGGCTACACCTTC. This codes for CASSEDRGGYGYTF. J is TRBJ1-2 and V is TRBV5-1; TRBD1 matches at 9 bases. Trimming cost V 4 bases and J 4 bases; bases outside gene matches: 5. The CDR3 is 14 residues long. Germline CDR1 reads SGHRS; CDR2 reads YFSETQ.

V gene TRBV14 combines with J gene TRBJ1-1, with D uncertain. V was cut by 0 bases and J by 10 bases, with 6 bases left in between. Germline V gene data show CDR1 as SGHDN and CDR2 as FVKESK. This CDR3 has 11 amino acids. CDR3 DNA: TGTGCCAGCAGCCAAGAATTCCCAGCTTTCTTT. This sequence encodes CASSQEFPAFF. Supplemented by reference TRBV14 and TRBJ1-1, the full variable domain reads EAGVTQFPSHSVIEKGQTVTLRCDPISGHDNLYWYRRVMGKEIKFLLHFVKESKQDESGMPNNRFLAERTGGTYSTLKVQPAELEDSGVYFCASSQEFPAFFGQGTRLTVV.

CDR3 sequence: CASSSGPGGYQPQHF. DNA for the CDR3: TGCGCCAGCAGCTCCGGCCCCGGAGGATATCAGCCCCAGCATTTT. V and J are TRBV4-1 and TRBJ1-5; D not certain. Germline CDR1 and CDR2: MGHRA and YSYEKL. V lost 5 bases and J lost 5, with 16 bases in between. This CDR3 has 15 amino acids.

This clone was counted a few times. V is TRBV6-1 and J is TRBJ1-2; no firm D call. V gave up 1 base and J gave up 4 bases, with 7 bases separating them. The germline gives CDR1 MNHNS, CDR2 SASEGT. The CDR3 totals 13 residues. The CDR3 spells CASSEDNGYGYTF. The CDR3 DNA sequence: TGTGCCAGCAGTGAAGACAATGGCTATGGCTACACCTTC.

The chain combines TRBV11-2 with TRBJ2-1; no definite D call. CDR3 length: 15 amino acids. V lost 0 bases and J 0 bases, leaving 6 bases between the germline ends. Looked up from germline, CDR1 is SGHAT and CDR2 is FQNNGV. The CDR3 spells CASSLEATSYNEQFF. In nucleotides, the CDR3 is TGTGCCAGCAGCTTAGAGGCGACCTCCTACAATGAGCAGTTCTTC.

V is TRBV30 and J is TRBJ1-1; unclear D gene. Trimming pared 3 bases from V and 4 bases from J, leaving 15 bases between. The germline CDR1 and CDR2 sequences are GTSNPN and SVGIG (reference sequence). The CDR3 is made up of 14 amino acids. The DNA of the CDR3 is TGTGCCTGGAGCCGGTCGGTTTGGGGCACTGAAGCTTTCTTT. Translated, it gives CAWSRSVWGTEAFF.

The chain uses TRBV6-5 and TRBJ2-2, with a tentative D call TRBD2 (6 bases). CDR1 is MNHEY, CDR2 SVGAGI, per germline. This CDR3 is 15 amino acids long. Deletions cut 2 bases from V and 6 bases from J, with 13 bases between. The CDR3 DNA reads TGTGCCAGCAGTTACAAGGGGCGGGGAGCCGGGGAGCTGTTTTTT. Protein product: CASSYKGRGAGELFF.

The chain joins TRBV24-1 to TRBJ2-2; D may be TRBD2 (6 bases). This CDR3 is 13 amino acids long. Trimming removed 6 bases from V and 6 bases from J, with 10 bases in between. The germline V gene encodes CDR1 KGHDR and CDR2 SFDVKD. CDR3 nucleotide sequence: TGTGCCACCAGTCTGGGAGGCGCCGGGGAGCTGTTTTTT. It encodes CATSLGGAGELFF.

V usage is TRBV7-2 and J usage is TRBJ1-2, with D possibly being TRBD1 (6 bases). This CDR3 contains 16 residues. CDR1 SGHTA and CDR2 FQGNSA come from the germline V gene. V lost 5 bases and J lost 6, with 22 bases in between. CDR3 residues: CASSVRDLGGKDGYTF. CDR3 nucleotide sequence: TGTGCCAGCAGCGTACGGGACTTAGGGGGAAAGGATGGCTACACCTTC.

This clone has a handful of counts. The chain has TRBV6-5 and TRBJ2-7, with D possibly being TRBD2 (5 bases). Germline V lookup: CDR1 MNHEY, CDR2 SVGAGI. This CDR3 has 15 amino acids. V lost 5 bases and J lost 6, with 20 bases in between. The CDR3 is CASSPLSGILSEQYF. The CDR3, as DNA: TGTGCCAGCAGTCCTCTATCGGGGATTCTCTCCGAGCAGTACTTC.

This clone is termed medium-sized. This chain connects TRBV2 to TRBJ2-7; 9 bases are a match to TRBD1. Germline V gene lookup returns CDR1 SNHLY and CDR2 FYNNEI. V shed 6 bases, J shed 6 bases, and the junction held 9 bases outside the gene matches. The CDR3 contains 14 residues. The CDR3 nucleotides are TGTGCCAGCAGGGTCGGGACAGGGTGGTCCGAGCAGTACTTC. It specifies CASRVGTGWSEQYF.

This clone was seen once. The chain has TRBV27 and TRBJ2-5; a possible D gene is TRBD1 (6 bases). V was clipped by 2 bases and J by 5 bases, with 12 bases between them. The CDR3 is 14 amino acids. Germline CDR1 MNHEY, CDR2 SMNVEV (reference sequence). This chain's CDR3 is CASSLIAGVETQYF. DNA for the CDR3: TGTGCCAGCAGTTTAATCGCAGGGGTGGAGACCCAGTACTTC.